Many counts were recorded for the clone carrying this TCR beta chain. Its antigen is currently unknown. These data originate in a study of breast tumors, draining lymph nodes, adjacent tissues. The lymph nodes were axillary draining lymph nodes from breast cancer patients. Study-wide points: The lymph node origin of tumor T cells was framed as consistent with a hypothesis, not demonstrated.

TCRdb analysed the multiplex PCR reads with MiXCR anew, one entry per CDR3 protein. The data hold around 140,000 distinct CDR3 sequences, with approximately 20% observed a single time. Germline V CDR1 and CDR2: MNHEY, SVGAGI. The CDR3 is 18 amino acids. V lost 0 bases to trimming and J lost 2 bases; unmatched junction nucleotides: 11. The TCR comes from a female donor with breast cancer. Some clones in this sample may be carry-over from other donors' samples. The genes are TRBV6-5 and TRBJ1-2; TRBD1 aligns across 8 bases. Sequencing was performed on axillary lymph node tissue. This CDR3 reads CASSYSPLTGDWNYGYTF. CDR3 in DNA: TGTGCCAGCAGTTACTCGCCGCTGACAGGGGATTGGAACTATGGCTACACCTTC.